This TCR beta chain was sequenced in a study of breast tumors, draining lymph nodes, adjacent tissues. TCRdb processed the multiplex PCR reads anew with MiXCR; each CDR3 protein has one entry. The table has 200,000 or so distinct CDR3 sequences, around 29% seen once. Findings of the study overall: Tumor and nontumor repertoires were significantly more similar in luminal-like than in basal-like breast cancer. Data only fit, rather than demonstrated, lymph node origin of most tumor T cells. Tumor repertoires ranked between lymph nodes and nontumor tissue in diversity, with V and J gene preferences. The data were judged consistent with most tumor T cells coming from lymph node and expanding in tumor.

This clonotype was observed many times. Its antigen is unidentified. The CDR3 contains 14 residues. The V gene end was trimmed by 5 bases and the J gene end by 4 bases; junction bases not matched to a gene: 7. Breast cancer patients provided tissue from their axillary draining lymph nodes. This TCR was recovered from a female donor with breast cancer. Some clones in this sample may be carry-over from other donors' samples. The genes are TRBV12-3 or TRBV12-4 and TRBJ1-2; 7 bases agree with TRBD1. Material: axillary lymph node tissue. Written as DNA, the CDR3 is TGTGCCAGCAGTCCTAGACAGGGCTCCTATGGCTACACCTTC. This translates into CASSPRQGSYGYTF.